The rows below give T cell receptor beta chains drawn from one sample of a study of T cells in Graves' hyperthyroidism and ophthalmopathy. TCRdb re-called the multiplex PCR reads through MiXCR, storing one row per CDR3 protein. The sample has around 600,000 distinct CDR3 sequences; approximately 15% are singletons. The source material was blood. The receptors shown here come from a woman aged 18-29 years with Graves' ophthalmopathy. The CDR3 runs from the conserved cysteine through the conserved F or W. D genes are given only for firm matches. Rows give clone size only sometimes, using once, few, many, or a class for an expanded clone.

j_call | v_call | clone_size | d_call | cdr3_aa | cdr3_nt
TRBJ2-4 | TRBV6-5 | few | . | CASSYSGPQNIQYF | TGTGCCAGCAGTTACTCAGGACCCCAAAACATTCAGTACTTC
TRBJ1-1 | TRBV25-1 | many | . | CASSELGTNTEAFF | TGTGCCAGCAGTGAACTAGGGACGAACACTGAAGCTTTCTTT
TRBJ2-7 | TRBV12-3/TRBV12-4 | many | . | CASSPREPPGEQYF | TGTGCCAGCAGTCCAAGGGAACCACCGGGGGAGCAGTACTTC
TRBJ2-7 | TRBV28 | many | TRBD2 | CATELAGEYEQYF | TGTGCCACCGAACTAGCGGGAGAGTACGAGCAGTACTTC
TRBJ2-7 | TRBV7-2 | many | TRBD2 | CASSDGLDYEQYF | TGTGCCAGCAGCGACGGACTAGACTACGAGCAGTACTTC
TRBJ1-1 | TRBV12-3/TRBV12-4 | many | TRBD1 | CASSLTAAGGPTEAFF | TGTGCCAGCAGTTTAACCGCAGCAGGGGGCCCAACTGAAGCTTTCTTT
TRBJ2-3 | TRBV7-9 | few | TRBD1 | CASSLGDRGPDTQYF | TGTGCCAGCAGCTTAGGAGACAGGGGCCCAGATACGCAGTATTTT
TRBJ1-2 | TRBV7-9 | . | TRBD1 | CASSSTGGSYGYTF | TGTGCCAGCAGCTCGACAGGGGGAAGCTATGGCTACACCTTC
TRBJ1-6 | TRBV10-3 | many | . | CAISKTIPLYNSPLHF | TGTGCCATCAGCAAAACAATACCCTTATATAATTCACCCCTCCACTTT
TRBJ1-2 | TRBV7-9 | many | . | CATDRQRGDWRDYGYTF | TGTGCCACCGACCGTCAAAGGGGCGATTGGAGGGACTATGGCTACACCTTC
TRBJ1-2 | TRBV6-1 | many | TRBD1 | CASSEGQGPWGYTF | TGTGCCAGCAGTGAGGGACAGGGCCCTTGGGGCTACACCTTC
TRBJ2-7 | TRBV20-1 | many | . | CSAFTWRTTYEQYF | TGCAGTGCATTTACCTGGCGGACAACCTACGAGCAGTACTTC
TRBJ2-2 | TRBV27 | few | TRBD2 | CASSWLAGGLGGELFF | TGTGCCAGCAGTTGGTTAGCGGGAGGATTGGGCGGGGAGCTGTTTTTT
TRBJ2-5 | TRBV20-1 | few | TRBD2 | CSARDPQRAGAQYF | TGCAGTGCTAGAGACCCTCAGCGGGCGGGGGCCCAGTACTTC
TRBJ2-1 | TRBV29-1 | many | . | CSVPGEFGYNEQFF | TGCAGCGTCCCTGGGGAGTTTGGCTACAATGAGCAGTTCTTC
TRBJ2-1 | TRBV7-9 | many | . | CASSPLGVSGFSYNEQFF | TGTGCCAGCAGCCCATTGGGTGTCTCCGGATTTTCTTACAATGAGCAGTTCTTC
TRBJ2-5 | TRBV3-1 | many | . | CASRPGQGQETQYF | TGTGCCAGCAGGCCTGGGCAGGGCCAAGAGACCCAGTACTTC
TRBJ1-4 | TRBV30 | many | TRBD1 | CASDREANEKLFF | TGTGCCTCCGACAGGGAAGCTAATGAAAAACTGTTTTTT
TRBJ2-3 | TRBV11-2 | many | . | CASSFTGADTQYF | TGTGCCAGCAGCTTCACCGGGGCAGATACGCAGTATTTT
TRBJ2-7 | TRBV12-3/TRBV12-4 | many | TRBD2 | CASQGLSPYEQYF | TGTGCCAGCCAGGGACTATCCCCTTACGAGCAGTACTTC
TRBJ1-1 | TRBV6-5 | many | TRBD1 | CASSFPATGVNTEAFF | TGTGCCAGCAGTTTTCCAGCGACAGGGGTGAACACTGAAGCTTTCTTT
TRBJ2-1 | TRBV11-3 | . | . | CASSSGGTGYNEQFF | TGTGCCAGCAGCTCCGGCGGGACTGGCTACAATGAGCAGTTCTTC
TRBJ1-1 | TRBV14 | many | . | CASSQDGVMNTEAFF | TGTGCCAGCAGCCAAGATGGGGTGATGAACACTGAAGCTTTCTTT
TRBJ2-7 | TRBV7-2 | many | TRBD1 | CASSSYGQGSYEQYF | TGTGCCAGCAGCTCCTATGGACAGGGGTCCTACGAGCAGTACTTC
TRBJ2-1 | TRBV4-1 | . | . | CASSPSDPSYNEQFF | TGCGCCAGCAGCCCCTCTGACCCCTCCTACAATGAGCAGTTCTTC
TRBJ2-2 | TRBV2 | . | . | CASSHGHLATGELFF | TGTGCCAGCAGCCACGGACACCTAGCCACGGGGGAGCTGTTTTTT
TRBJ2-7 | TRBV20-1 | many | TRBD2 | CSAQGGGRGSSYEQYF | TGCAGTGCTCAAGGGGGCGGGAGGGGAAGCTCCTACGAGCAGTACTTC
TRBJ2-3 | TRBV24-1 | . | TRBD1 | CATRPGQGLDTQYF | TGTGCCACCAGGCCGGGACAGGGGTTAGATACGCAGTATTTT
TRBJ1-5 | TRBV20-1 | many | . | CSAAWTVHNQPQHF | TGCAGCGCCGCCTGGACGGTTCACAATCAGCCCCAGCATTTT
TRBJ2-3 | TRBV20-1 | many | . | CSASADGGADTQYF | TGCAGTGCCAGCGCCGACGGAGGCGCAGATACGCAGTATTTT
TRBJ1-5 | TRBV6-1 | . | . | CASSYNSLPGQPQHF | TGTGCCAGCAGTTATAACAGCCTGCCGGGTCAGCCCCAGCATTTT
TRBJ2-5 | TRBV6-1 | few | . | CASSDSGGAPPIGQETQYF | TGTGCCAGCAGTGATTCAGGAGGCGCCCCCCCAATTGGGCAAGAGACCCAGTACTTC
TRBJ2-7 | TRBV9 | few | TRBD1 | CASSRRDRNYEQYF | TGTGCCAGCAGCCGCCGGGACAGGAACTACGAGCAGTACTTC
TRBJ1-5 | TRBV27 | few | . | CASSLVSGGQPQHF | TGTGCCAGCAGTTTAGTTAGCGGGGGTCAGCCCCAGCATTTT
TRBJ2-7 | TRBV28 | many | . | CASKSAGAEDPAYEQYF | TGTGCCAGCAAGTCGGCAGGAGCAGAAGACCCAGCCTACGAGCAGTACTTC
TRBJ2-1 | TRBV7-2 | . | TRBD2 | CASSTGTSVSNEQFF | TGTGCCAGCAGCACCGGGACTAGCGTATCCAATGAGCAGTTCTTC
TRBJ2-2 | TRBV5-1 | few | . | CASSEDWFTYAGELFF | TGCGCCAGCAGCGAAGACTGGTTTACTTACGCCGGGGAGCTGTTTTTT
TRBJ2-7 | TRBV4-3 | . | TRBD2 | CASSQDASGSGMYEQYF | TGCGCCAGCAGCCAAGACGCTAGCGGGAGTGGAATGTACGAGCAGTACTTC
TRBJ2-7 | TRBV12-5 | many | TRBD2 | CASGKRESGYEQYF | TGTGCTAGTGGTAAGCGGGAGAGTGGCTACGAGCAGTACTTC
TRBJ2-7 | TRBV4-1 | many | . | CASSQVGGPTYEQYF | TGCGCCAGCAGCCAAGTGGGGGGGCCGACCTACGAGCAGTACTTC
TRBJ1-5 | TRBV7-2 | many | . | CASGGGVQPQHF | TGTGCCAGTGGCGGGGGGGTCCAGCCCCAGCATTTT
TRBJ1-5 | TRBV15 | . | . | CATSRERGSNQPQHF | TGTGCCACCAGCAGAGAACGGGGCAGCAATCAGCCCCAGCATTTT
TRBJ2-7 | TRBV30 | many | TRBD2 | CAWSRGLASNEQYF | TGTGCCTGGAGTCGCGGACTAGCGTCGAACGAGCAGTACTTC
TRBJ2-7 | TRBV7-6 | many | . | CASSLAHGTNYEQYF | TGTGCCAGCAGCTTAGCTCACGGGACAAACTACGAGCAGTACTTC
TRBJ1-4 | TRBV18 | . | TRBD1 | CASPPGDRRDEKLFF | TGTGCCAGTCCACCTGGGGACAGGAGGGATGAAAAACTGTTTTTT
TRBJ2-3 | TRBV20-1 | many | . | CSAREIPTGEVDTQYF | TGCAGTGCTAGAGAAATCCCAACAGGGGAGGTGGATACGCAGTATTTT
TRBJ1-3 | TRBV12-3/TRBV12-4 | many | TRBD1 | CASSRSDRVDTIYF | TGTGCCAGCAGCCGCTCGGACAGGGTGGACACCATATATTTT
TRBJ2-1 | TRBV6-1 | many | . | CASSTRARGRDEQFF | TGTGCCAGCAGTACCCGGGCTCGGGGACGGGATGAGCAGTTCTTC